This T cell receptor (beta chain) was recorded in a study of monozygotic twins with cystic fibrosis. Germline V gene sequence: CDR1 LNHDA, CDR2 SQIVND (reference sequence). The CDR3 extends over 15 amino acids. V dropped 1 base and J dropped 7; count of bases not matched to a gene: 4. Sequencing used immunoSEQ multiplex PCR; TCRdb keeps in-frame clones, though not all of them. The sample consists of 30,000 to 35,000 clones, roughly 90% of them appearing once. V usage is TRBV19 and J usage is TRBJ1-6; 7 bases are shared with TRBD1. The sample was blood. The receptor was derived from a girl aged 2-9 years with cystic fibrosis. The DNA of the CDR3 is TGTGCCAGTAGTATAGGGTCCAGGGGGAATTCACCCCTCCACTTT. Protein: CASSIGSRGNSPLHF.